This T cell receptor (beta chain) stems from a study of blood T cell repertoires in COVID-19. Clones were sequenced by immunoSEQ multiplex PCR, and TCRdb holds only the in-frame ones, with some missing. The sample carries under 300,000 clones, 88% recorded once. Trimming shortened V by 2 bases and J by 6 bases, and 21 bases separated the two germline ends. Germline assignment: CDR1 SGHRS and CDR2 YFSETQ. The CDR3 sequence is 17 residues long. This receptor was identified in a woman between 50 and 59 years old who had recovered from COVID-19. The rearrangement links TRBV5-1 to TRBJ2-4; D gene unclear. The sequenced material came from PBMCs or T cells enriched from blood (not recorded which). DNA for the CDR3: TGCGCCAGCAGCTTCGGTGCAGGCCCTGTGGTCGGAAACATTCAGTACTTC. This encodes CASSFGAGPVVGNIQYF.